The 21 T cell receptor beta chains reported below all come from one sample, sequenced in a study of CD8 T cells in ankylosing spondylitis. Via MiXCR, TCRdb re-called the 5' RACE reads, giving one row per CDR3 protein. This sample has a few hundred thousand distinct CDR3 sequences; under 20% occur once, and the top ten carry around a third. The sample consisted of blood, either unsorted or a sorted T cell fraction (not recorded which). All receptors derive from a male donor with ankylosing spondylitis or in good health (not recorded which).

The V gene is TRBV27, the J gene TRBJ2-7, with D possibly matching TRBD1 (6 bases). The CDR3 spans 15 residues. V was clipped by 2 bases and J by 0 bases, with 11 bases between them. The germline V gene encodes CDR1 MNHEY and CDR2 SMNVEV (reference sequence). The CDR3 sequence is CASSLVGTLSYEQYF. The CDR3 bases are TGTGCCAGCAGTTTAGTCGGGACACTCTCCTACGAGCAGTACTTC.

This clonotype was counted between two and nine times. The J gene is TRBJ2-3, the V gene TRBV27, with a tentative D call TRBD2 (5 bases). V lost 5 bases, J lost 2 bases, and 14 bases lay in between. This CDR3 comprises 15 residues. The germline gives CDR1 MNHEY, CDR2 SMNVEV (reference sequence). CDR3 region: CASSQGRGYTDTQYF. The CDR3 DNA is TGTGCCAGCAGTCAAGGACGGGGATACACAGATACGCAGTATTTT.

In its sample, this clonotype was seen many times. The CDR3 protein is CASSWQAGPTYEQYF. As DNA, the CDR3 is TGTGCCAGCAGCTGGCAAGCGGGGCCCACCTACGAGCAGTACTTC. This chain uses TRBV7-3 with TRBJ2-7; 7 bases align to TRBD2. This CDR3 comprises 15 residues. The germline V gene has CDR1 SGHTA and CDR2 FQGTGA. Losses at the gene ends were 4 bases for V and 2 bases for J; bases not matched to a gene: 8.

This clonotype was found many times. This chain links TRBV3-1 with TRBJ2-7; 7 nucleotides align to TRBD1. CDR1 and CDR2 (germline): LGHDT, YNNKEL (reference sequence). This CDR3 comprises 13 residues. The J segment lost 3 bases and the V segment lost 4 bases, leaving 3 bases of the junction unmatched. This chain's CDR3 is CASSPGTDYEQYF. DNA for the CDR3: TGTGCCAGCAGCCCCGGGACAGACTACGAGCAGTACTTC.

This clonotype has only a few counts. The CDR3 DNA sequence: TGCGCCAGCAGCCAAGCGGGAGTGGAGACCCAGTACTTC. Residues: CASSQAGVETQYF. The chain recombines TRBV4-3 with TRBJ2-5, with D perhaps TRBD2 (6 bases). This CDR3 is built from 13 residues. CDR1 is LGHNA, CDR2 YSLEER, per germline. The V end was cut by 1 base, the J end by 5 bases, with 8 bases between.

V gene TRBV7-8 combines with J gene TRBJ2-7, with D unresolved. The germline V and J ends were trimmed by 5 bases and 5 bases, with 16 bases remaining between them. The CDR3 spans 14 residues. Germline CDR1 and CDR2: SGHVS and FQNEAQ. The CDR3 DNA sequence: TGTGCCAGCAGCCCACTCTATGGAAGCGACGAGCAGTACTTC. It translates to CASSPLYGSDEQYF. Using reference TRBV7-8 and TRBJ2-7 for the parts outside the CDR3, the full variable domain is GAGVSQSPRYKVAKRGQDVALRCDPISGHVSLFWYQQALGQGPEFLTYFQNEAQLDKSGLPSDRFFAERPEGSVSTLKIQRTQQEDSAVYLCASSPLYGSDEQYFGPGTRLTVT.

In its sample, this clonotype was seen many times. The chain joins TRBV27 to TRBJ2-1, with D perhaps TRBD2 (6 bases). Trimming took 3 bases from V and 4 from J, leaving 13 bases between them. CDR1 and CDR2 from the germline V gene are MNHEY and SMNVEV (reference sequence). The CDR3 totals 15 residues. CDR3 nucleotide sequence: TGTGCCAGCAGTTTGGGCGGGACGCCGTACAATGAGCAGTTCTTC. Amino acid sequence: CASSLGGTPYNEQFF.

This clonotype was seen many times. This rearrangement joins TRBV14 to TRBJ1-1; D gene ambiguous. The CDR3 is made up of 13 amino acids. Germline V gene data show CDR1 as SGHDN and CDR2 as FVKESK. Between the trimmed V and J ends, which lost 2 bases and 5 bases, there was a span of 9 bases. CDR3 nucleotides: TGTGCCAGCAGCCAACACCCCCGGACTGAAGCTTTCTTT. It is translated as CASSQHPRTEAFF.

This sequence joins TRBV4-1 and TRBJ1-1, with D perhaps TRBD1 (6 bases). V was clipped by 3 bases and J by 1 base, with 12 bases between them. Germline V gene sequence: CDR1 MGHRA, CDR2 YSYEKL. This CDR3 region has 15 residues. CDR3 protein: CASSHRGGQNTEAFF. CDR3 DNA: TGCGCCAGCAGCCACCGAGGGGGGCAGAACACTGAAGCTTTCTTT.

The sample holds many counts of this clonotype. The rearrangement uses TRBV29-1 and TRBJ2-3; no clear D. The CDR3 consists of 14 residues. CDR1 and CDR2 from the germline V gene are SQVTM and ANQGSEA. V was shortened by 4 bases and J by 4 bases, with 15 bases between the two germline ends. The CDR3 DNA reads TGCAGCGTTGTAGGGTTCACCCTTGCAGATACGCAGTATTTT. Amino acid sequence: CSVVGFTLADTQYF.

The chain links TRBV19 to TRBJ2-6; D perhaps matches TRBD2 (5 bases). V lost 3 bases and J 4 bases, leaving 10 bases between the germline ends. Per the germline V gene, CDR1 is LNHDA and CDR2 is SQIVND (reference sequence). This CDR3 has 15 residues. The CDR3 reads CASSIGVSGANVLTF. CDR3 nucleotides: TGTGCCAGTAGTATCGGGGTATCCGGGGCCAACGTCCTGACTTTC. The variable domain in full, completed from reference TRBV19 and TRBJ2-6, reads DGGITQSPKYLFRKEGQNVTLSCEQNLNHDAMYWYRQDPGQGLRLIYYSQIVNDFQKGDIAEGYSVSREKKESFPLTVTSAQKNPTAFYLCASSIGVSGANVLTFGAGSRLTVL.

The J gene is TRBJ2-1, the V gene TRBV29-1, with 10 positions matching TRBD2. The CDR3 loop spans 16 amino acids. The V and J ends lost 2 bases and 4 bases, in that order; junction bases with no gene match: 8. Germline CDR1 reads SQVTM; CDR2 reads ANQGSEA. CDR3 bases: TGCAGCGTTGAATCCACTAGCGGGACCCGATACAATGAGCAGTTCTTC. Translating it yields CSVESTSGTRYNEQFF.

The chain uses TRBV5-6 and TRBJ2-1; TRBD2 aligns across 7 bases. J gave up 6 bases and V 4 bases, and 10 bases lay outside the gene matches. Germline CDR1 and CDR2: SGHDT and YYEEEE. The length of the CDR3 is 15 residues. Here the CDR3 DNA reads TGTGCCAGCAGCACGGGATGGGCGGGAGTCAATGAGCAGTTCTTC. This sequence encodes CASSTGWAGVNEQFF.

There are many counts of this clonotype. V and J are TRBV12-3 or TRBV12-4 and TRBJ2-7; D is uncertain. Trimming pared 3 bases from V and 2 bases from J, leaving 8 bases between. CDR3 length: 13 residues. The CDR3 DNA reads as TGTGCCAGCAGTTTCGGAAGAACCTACGAGCAGTACTTC. Its translation is CASSFGRTYEQYF.

V is TRBV7-2 and J is TRBJ2-2, with D perhaps matching TRBD2 (5 bases). The CDR3 is 16 amino acids. V was trimmed by 8 bases and J by 3 bases, leaving 19 bases between them. Germline values: CDR1 SGHTA, CDR2 FQGNSA. CDR3 sequence reads: CASCEGDHSYTGELFF. The DNA of the CDR3 is TGTGCCAGCTGCGAGGGAGACCACTCTTACACCGGGGAGCTGTTTTTT.

V and J are TRBV20-1 and TRBJ2-7; 9 nucleotides agree with TRBD1. V trimming: 5 bases; J trimming: 6 bases; junction bases outside the gene matches: 5. The CDR3 sequence is 12 residues long. Germline-derived CDR1 and CDR2 are DFQATT and SNEGSKA (reference sequence). The DNA for the CDR3 is TGCAGTGCTTGCTGGACAGGGGTCGAGCAGTACTTC. Translated, it gives CSACWTGVEQYF.

The chain links TRBV27 to TRBJ2-1; D unresolved. The CDR3 totals 17 residues. The germline CDR1 and CDR2 sequences are MNHEY and SMNVEV (reference sequence). The V end was cut by 2 bases, the J end by 6 bases, with 20 bases between. CDR3 sequence: CASSLRWGFPHLNEQFF. CDR3 sequence (DNA): TGTGCCAGCAGTTTAAGGTGGGGATTTCCCCACCTCAATGAGCAGTTCTTC.

The J gene is TRBJ1-5, the V gene TRBV12-3 or TRBV12-4, with 8 bases that match TRBD1. The CDR3 totals 18 residues. V lost 5 bases to trimming and J lost 0 bases; unmatched junction nucleotides: 12. The CDR3 region is CASSRGQGAVHSNQPQHF. Here the CDR3 DNA reads TGTGCCAGCAGTCGAGGACAGGGCGCAGTTCATAGCAATCAGCCCCAGCATTTT.

This clonotype was found many times. This chain uses TRBV12-3 or TRBV12-4 with TRBJ2-1, with TRBD2 matching 13 bases. There are 16 residues in the CDR3. J was trimmed by 4 bases and V by 5 bases; bases with no gene match: 5. This chain's CDR3 is CASSPPTSGRYNEQFF. The CDR3, as DNA: TGTGCCAGCAGTCCCCCGACTAGCGGGAGGTACAATGAGCAGTTCTTC.

This chain links TRBV4-2 with TRBJ1-6; D unresolved. This CDR3 contains 15 residues. Per the germline V gene, CDR1 is LGHNA and CDR2 is YNFKEQ. Trimming removed 0 bases from V and 9 bases from J, with 12 bases in between. The CDR3 sequence is CASSQDLTAGSPLHF. The CDR3 nucleotides are TGTGCCAGCAGCCAAGATCTCACAGCGGGTTCACCCCTCCACTTT.

This clonotype has a handful of counts. The rearrangement joins TRBV3-1 to TRBJ2-2, with D possibly called TRBD1 or TRBD2 (5 bases each). Germline assignment: CDR1 LGHDT and CDR2 YNNKEL (reference sequence). V dropped 2 bases and J dropped 3 bases, with 13 bases sitting between them. The CDR3 has 16 residues. The CDR3 coding sequence is TGTGCCAGCAGCCAACCCACGGGGCCTTACACCGGGGAGCTGTTTTTT. The encoded protein is CASSQPTGPYTGELFF.